These T cell receptor beta chains were read from a single sample in a study of blood T cell repertoires in COVID-19. Clones were sequenced by immunoSEQ multiplex PCR, and TCRdb holds only the in-frame ones, with some missing. This table holds tens of thousands of clones, about four fifths found once. The sequenced material came from peripheral blood. The receptor source for this set is a middle-aged man with acute or convalescent COVID-19. The CDR3 runs from the conserved cysteine through the conserved F or W. A D gene is named only where the DNA matches it firmly. Clone size, where shown, is once, few, many, or a class for clones that have expanded.

clone size,V gene,J gene,CDR3 length,D gene,CDR3 protein,CDR3 DNA
-,TRBV28,TRBJ1-5,17,-,CASSLLGGPYSNQPQHF,TGTGCCAGCAGTTTATTAGGGGGACCTTATAGCAATCAGCCCCAGCATTTT
-,TRBV10-2,TRBJ1-4,17,TRBD1,CASTPGQGSSPNEKLFF,TGCGCCAGCACCCCGGGACAGGGGTCTTCACCTAATGAAAAACTGTTTTTT
-,TRBV7-9,TRBJ2-1,14,-,CASSSPGLRNEQFF,TGTGCCAGCAGCTCCCCGGGACTTCGCAATGAGCAGTTCTTC
-,TRBV4-1,TRBJ1-5,15,-,CASSQEQRSNQPQHF,TGCGCCAGCAGCCAAGAGCAACGGAGCAATCAGCCCCAGCATTTT
-,TRBV11-3,TRBJ2-5,13,TRBD2,CASSPTSEETQYF,TGTGCCAGCAGCCCAACTAGCGAGGAGACCCAGTACTTC
-,TRBV4-2,TRBJ2-5,11,TRBD2,CASTGGETQYF,TGTGCCAGCACGGGAGGGGAGACCCAGTACTTC
-,TRBV7-8,TRBJ1-6,13,TRBD1,CASSSIQGSPLHF,TGTGCCAGCAGCTCCATACAGGGGTCACCCCTCCACTTT
-,TRBV5-5,TRBJ1-5,15,-,CASTPRDISNQPQHF,TGTGCCAGCACCCCCCGGGACATTAGCAATCAGCCCCAGCATTTT
-,TRBV7-2,TRBJ1-5,15,-,CASSLWSGGLQPQHF,TGTGCCAGCAGCTTATGGTCCGGGGGTCTTCAGCCCCAGCATTTT
-,TRBV14,TRBJ1-2,12,-,CASSLGPYGYTF,TGTGCCAGCAGCTTGGGCCCTTATGGCTACACCTTC
-,TRBV19,TRBJ1-1,14,-,CASRHGQRNTEAFF,TGTGCCAGTAGACATGGACAGAGGAACACTGAAGCTTTCTTT
-,TRBV28,TRBJ2-1,13,-,CASSLDGRDEQFF,TGTGCCAGCAGCCTGGATGGCCGGGATGAGCAGTTCTTC
-,TRBV5-4,TRBJ2-2,12,-,CASSLRGGELFF,TGTGCCAGCAGCTTGCGGGGCGGGGAGCTGTTTTTT
-,TRBV10-3,TRBJ1-2,14,TRBD1,CAISSAGQDYGYTF,TGTGCCATCAGCTCTGCTGGACAGGACTATGGCTACACCTTC
-,TRBV29-1,TRBJ2-4,16,TRBD2,CSVELAGGLAKNIQYF,TGCAGCGTTGAGCTAGCGGGGGGCCTAGCCAAAAACATTCAGTACTTC
-,TRBV28,TRBJ1-4,15,-,CASTSLLGGGEKLFF,TGTGCCAGCACCTCTCTTTTGGGGGGTGGTGAAAAACTGTTTTTT
-,TRBV7-2,TRBJ1-5,14,-,CASSLWGQGQPQHF,TGTGCCAGCAGCTTATGGGGCCAAGGACAGCCCCAGCATTTT
-,TRBV30,TRBJ1-3,15,TRBD1,CAWSVGEEGANTIYF,TGTGCCTGGAGTGTAGGAGAGGAGGGGGCAAACACCATATATTTT
-,TRBV3-1/TRBV3-2,TRBJ1-6,16,-,CASSYRPGLYNSPLHF,TGTGCCAGCAGTTACAGGCCAGGGCTCTATAATTCACCCCTCCACTTT
-,TRBV5-1,TRBJ2-7,14,TRBD1,CASSRDSGIYEQYF,TGCGCCAGCAGTCGGGACAGCGGAATATACGAGCAGTACTTC
-,TRBV5-1,TRBJ2-3,18,TRBD1,CASRPNPYGTGITDTQYF,TGCGCCAGCAGGCCCAACCCCTACGGGACAGGGATAACAGATACGCAGTATTTT
-,TRBV19,TRBJ1-4,14,TRBD1,CASSIPTGRGKLFF,TGTGCCAGTAGTATACCGACAGGGAGAGGAAAACTGTTTTTT
-,TRBV4-3,TRBJ2-1,15,TRBD2,CASSKLAGAYNEQFF,TGCGCCAGCAGCAAACTAGCGGGAGCCTACAATGAGCAGTTCTTC
-,TRBV6-2/TRBV6-3,TRBJ2-2,18,-,CASSFLLWTVANTGELFF,TGTGCCAGCAGTTTCCTTCTTTGGACAGTAGCGAACACCGGGGAGCTGTTTTTT
once,TRBV30,TRBJ1-4,16,TRBD1,CAWSAGTGRTNEKLFF,TGTGCCTGGAGTGCGGGGACAGGGAGGACTAATGAAAAACTGTTTTTT
-,TRBV10-1,TRBJ2-3,16,-,CASSESRGGSTDTQYF,TGCGCCAGCAGTGAGTCGAGGGGGGGAAGCACAGATACGCAGTATTTT
-,TRBV6-5,TRBJ2-1,13,TRBD2,CASRREAYNEQFF,TGTGCCAGCAGACGGGAGGCTTACAATGAGCAGTTCTTC
-,TRBV24-1,TRBJ2-5,15,-,CATSDSGTIQETQYF,TGTGCCACCAGTGATTCAGGGACAATCCAAGAGACCCAGTACTTC
-,TRBV19,TRBJ2-3,14,TRBD2,CASKKREMSDTQYF,TGTGCCAGTAAAAAGCGGGAGATGTCAGATACGCAGTATTTT
-,TRBV5-6,TRBJ2-7,16,TRBD1,CASSLKFRDSSYEQYF,TGTGCCAGCAGCCTAAAATTCCGGGACAGCTCCTACGAGCAGTACTTC
-,TRBV27,TRBJ1-1,13,-,CASSLLANTEAFF,TGTGCCAGCAGTTTATTGGCGAACACTGAAGCTTTCTTT
-,TRBV6-5,TRBJ1-1,13,-,CASSSRKNTEAFF,TGTGCCAGCAGCAGCAGGAAGAACACTGAAGCTTTCTTT
-,TRBV28,TRBJ1-6,16,-,CASSLTGHAYNSPLHF,TGTGCCAGCAGCTTGACGGGACATGCATATAATTCACCCCTCCACTTT
-,TRBV11-3,TRBJ2-2,13,-,CASSPPGSGELFF,TGTGCCAGCAGCCCCCCGGGATCCGGGGAGCTGTTTTTT
-,TRBV3-1/TRBV3-2,TRBJ2-1,15,TRBD2,CASMPGRDLYNEQFF,TGTGCCAGCATGCCAGGGAGGGACCTATACAATGAGCAGTTCTTC